These T cell receptor beta chains were read from a single sample in a study of blood T cell repertoires in COVID-19. Clones were sequenced by immunoSEQ multiplex PCR, and TCRdb holds only the in-frame ones, with some missing. The data contain approximately 280,000 clones, 75% to 90% of them singletons. The specimen sequenced was peripheral blood. These receptors were taken from a man between 35 and 55 years old with acute or convalescent COVID-19. The CDR3 runs from the conserved cysteine through the conserved F or W. A D gene is named only where the DNA matches it firmly. Some rows mark clone size as missing; the rest say once, few, many or name a class of expanded clone.

j_gene: TRBJ1-5; d_gene: NA; v_gene: TRBV10-3; abundance: NA; CDR3aa: CAISEKPQGGNQPQHF; CDR3nt: TGTGCCATCAGTGAGAAACCCCAGGGAGGAAATCAGCCCCAGCATTTT
j_gene: TRBJ2-5; d_gene: NA; v_gene: TRBV5-5; abundance: NA; CDR3aa: CASRRTIQETQYF; CDR3nt: TGTGCCAGCAGAAGAACAATTCAAGAGACCCAGTACTTC
j_gene: TRBJ1-2; d_gene: NA; v_gene: TRBV19; abundance: NA; CDR3aa: CASREEFYGYTF; CDR3nt: TGTGCCAGTAGAGAGGAATTCTATGGCTACACCTTC
j_gene: TRBJ1-1; d_gene: NA; v_gene: TRBV18; abundance: NA; CDR3aa: CASSPINWDTSNTEAFF; CDR3nt: TGTGCCAGCTCACCCATTAATTGGGACACCTCGAACACTGAAGCTTTCTTT
j_gene: TRBJ1-2; d_gene: NA; v_gene: TRBV30; abundance: NA; CDR3aa: CAWSRLYTGIGYTF; CDR3nt: TGTGCCTGGAGTCGACTATACACAGGGATCGGCTACACCTTC
j_gene: TRBJ1-2; d_gene: NA; v_gene: TRBV20-1; abundance: NA; CDR3aa: CSASEGRLSYGYTF; CDR3nt: TGCAGTGCTAGTGAGGGGCGGTTGTCCTATGGCTACACCTTC
j_gene: TRBJ2-7; d_gene: NA; v_gene: TRBV29-1; abundance: NA; CDR3aa: CSAQRGVAGGAKQYF; CDR3nt: TGCAGCGCCCAGCGGGGGGTGGCAGGGGGCGCGAAGCAGTACTTC
j_gene: TRBJ1-1; d_gene: NA; v_gene: TRBV7-8; abundance: NA; CDR3aa: CASSLMGGTVDTEAFF; CDR3nt: TGTGCCAGCAGCTTAATGGGCGGGACGGTTGATACTGAAGCTTTCTTT
j_gene: TRBJ2-3; d_gene: NA; v_gene: TRBV12-3/TRBV12-4; abundance: NA; CDR3aa: CASSSRGTDTQYF; CDR3nt: TGTGCCAGCAGTTCAAGGGGAACAGATACGCAGTATTTT
j_gene: TRBJ1-1; d_gene: NA; v_gene: TRBV3-1/TRBV3-2; abundance: NA; CDR3aa: CASSQEVVNTEAFF; CDR3nt: TGTGCCAGCAGCCAAGAAGTAGTGAACACTGAAGCTTTCTTT
j_gene: TRBJ2-7; d_gene: TRBD1; v_gene: TRBV18; abundance: NA; CDR3aa: CASSPLDRGATRAYEQYF; CDR3nt: TGTGCCAGCTCACCGCTGGACAGGGGCGCTACTCGGGCCTACGAGCAGTACTTC
j_gene: TRBJ2-2; d_gene: TRBD1; v_gene: TRBV2; abundance: few; CDR3aa: CASSRQGNTGELFF; CDR3nt: TGTGCCAGCAGTCGACAGGGGAACACCGGGGAGCTGTTTTTT
j_gene: TRBJ1-1; d_gene: NA; v_gene: TRBV5-1; abundance: NA; CDR3aa: CASSVDSNTEAFF; CDR3nt: TGCGCCAGCAGCGTGGACAGCAACACTGAAGCTTTCTTT
j_gene: TRBJ1-3; d_gene: NA; v_gene: TRBV7-9; abundance: NA; CDR3aa: CASSLLPVSGNTIYF; CDR3nt: TGTGCCAGCAGCTTACTGCCGGTCTCTGGAAACACCATATATTTT
j_gene: TRBJ2-3; d_gene: NA; v_gene: TRBV11-2; abundance: NA; CDR3aa: CASSLFRGAGDTQYF; CDR3nt: TGTGCCAGCAGCTTATTCAGGGGGGCCGGAGATACGCAGTATTTT
j_gene: TRBJ1-1; d_gene: TRBD1; v_gene: TRBV6-5; abundance: NA; CDR3aa: CASATGTGNTEAFF; CDR3nt: TGTGCCAGCGCTACCGGGACAGGGAACACTGAAGCTTTCTTT